The T cell receptor beta chain described here comes from a study of T cells in Graves' hyperthyroidism and ophthalmopathy. The sample holds many counts of this clonotype. Its antigen remains unidentified. The CDR3 regions of TCR beta were amplified from RNA transcripts. The study used the HTBI primer set for a first-round RT-PCR of the TCR CDR3. TCRdb itself ran the multiplex PCR reads through MiXCR, one entry per CDR3 protein. The table records some 510,000 distinct CDR3 sequences, less than 25% of them present only once. Patients counted as stable if ophthalmopathy did not develop within 18 months. Overall study results and limits: The model anticipated ophthalmopathy a median approximately six months pre-onset. Through a model of 13 V-J features, ophthalmopathy was separated from stable hyperthyroidism.

The clonotype originates from a man aged 18 to 35 with Graves' hyperthyroidism. The sequenced sample consisted of blood.

The CDR3 region is CASSNGTGSNQPQHF. The CDR3 DNA is TGTGCCAGCAGCAACGGGACCGGGAGCAATCAGCCCCAGCATTTT. The rearrangement joins TRBV11-2 to TRBJ1-5; possibly TRBD1 for D (5 bases). CDR3 length equals 15 residues. V gave up 5 bases and J gave up 1 base, with 12 bases separating them. The germline CDR1 and CDR2 sequences are SGHAT and FQNNGV.